The entry that follows covers one T cell receptor beta chain sequence. The CDR3 covers 14 residues. Germline CDR1 reads MNHEY; CDR2 reads SVGAGI. J gave up 6 bases and V 7 bases, and 7 bases lay outside the gene matches. This sample was taken from a study of blood T cell dynamics during melanoma immunotherapy. Some clones are missing from TCRdb's copy, which holds only in-frame ones; the method was immunoSEQ multiplex PCR. The sample lists about 8,500 clones, more than 65% occurring once. This sample's time point: pre-treatment baseline. Sampling occurred pretreatment (T0) and at week 3 (W3), after cycle one of checkpoint blockade.

This sample comprised blood, obtained from a patient treated with checkpoint blockade. The chain employs TRBV6-5 and TRBJ2-3, with 10 positions matching TRBD2. The sequence derives from a human donor with melanoma. The CDR3 loop reads CASTSSGGSDTQYF. In DNA, the CDR3 is TGTGCCAGCACTAGTAGCGGGGGGAGCGATACGCAGTATTTT.